Shown below are 6 T cell receptor beta chains from a single sample sequenced in a study of neurological immune-mediated disorders. MiXCR, run by TCRdb on the 5' RACE reads, gives a single entry per CDR3 protein. The table lists approximately 130,000 distinct CDR3 sequences, about 3.4% of them singletons. The specimen sequenced was PBMCs. Every receptor here comes from a young woman with multiple sclerosis.

This clonotype has ten or more counts. The gene calls are TRBV7-2 and TRBJ1-6, with 8 bases matching TRBD1. Germline trimming cut 5 bases from V and 7 bases from J; bases unmatched to any gene: 4. Germline CDR1 and CDR2: SGHTA and FQGNSA. CDR3 size: 14 residues. In DNA form, the CDR3 reads TGTGCCAGCAGCGCATACAGGGGGAATTCACCCCTCCACTTT. Amino acids: CASSAYRGNSPLHF.

This clonotype occurred many times. This rearrangement joins TRBV20-1 to TRBJ1-1; 7 nucleotides agree with TRBD1. J was trimmed by 1 base and V by 2 bases; bases with no gene match: 7. CDR3 size: 15 residues. From germline, CDR1 is DFQATT and CDR2 SNEGSKA (reference sequence). CDR3 sequence (DNA): TGCAGTGCTAGATGGGCAGGGGGTTGGAACACTGAAGCTTTCTTT. As protein: CSARWAGGWNTEAFF.

This clonotype showed up many times. The chain links TRBV10-3 to TRBJ2-2, with 8 bases aligning to TRBD2. This CDR3 has 16 residues. Germline values: CDR1 ENHRY, CDR2 SYGVKD. V trimming: 0 bases; J trimming: 6 bases; junction bases outside the gene matches: 6. The CDR3 DNA reads TGTGCCATCAGTGAGTCAAGCGGGAGTAACGCCGGGGAGCTGTTTTTT. Amino acid sequence: CAISESSGSNAGELFF.

This clonotype occurred many times. The gene calls are TRBV7-2 and TRBJ2-3; perhaps TRBD2 as D (6 bases). V shed 7 bases and J shed 4 bases, with 15 bases lying between them. The CDR3 runs to 14 residues. Looked up from germline, CDR1 is SGHTA and CDR2 is FQGNSA. CDR3 residues: CASKPLWGADTQYF. CDR3 sequence (DNA): TGTGCCAGCAAGCCCCTCTGGGGGGCAGATACGCAGTATTTT.

In this sample, this clonotype turned up many times. The chain employs TRBV10-3 and TRBJ2-1; D not certain. In germline, CDR1 is ENHRY, CDR2 SYGVKD. This CDR3 has 17 amino acids. Between the trimmed V and J ends, which lost 2 bases and 4 bases, there was a span of 18 bases. CDR3: CAISELSEGPLYNEQFF. The CDR3 bases are TGTGCCATCAGTGAGCTTAGTGAAGGCCCTCTTTACAATGAGCAGTTCTTC.

This clonotype was seen many times. The chain combines TRBV5-5 with TRBJ1-5; D remains unclear. Per germline, CDR1 SGHKS and CDR2 YYEKEE (reference sequence). Trimming cost V 0 bases and J 3 bases, with 10 bases left between them. The CDR3 length is 15 residues. CDR3 bases: TGTGCCAGCAGCTTGGCAGGAAGAAACAATCAGCCCCAGCATTTT. This codes for CASSLAGRNNQPQHF.